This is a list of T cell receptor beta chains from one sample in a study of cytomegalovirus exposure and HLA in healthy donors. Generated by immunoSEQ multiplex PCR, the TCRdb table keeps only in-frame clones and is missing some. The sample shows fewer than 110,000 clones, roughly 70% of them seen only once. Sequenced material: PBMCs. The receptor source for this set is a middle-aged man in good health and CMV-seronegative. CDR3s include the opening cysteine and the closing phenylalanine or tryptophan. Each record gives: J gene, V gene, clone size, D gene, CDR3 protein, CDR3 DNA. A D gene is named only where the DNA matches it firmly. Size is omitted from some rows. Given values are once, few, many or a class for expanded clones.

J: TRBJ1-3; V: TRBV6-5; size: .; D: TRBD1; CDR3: CASSTQTGWGNTIYF; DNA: TGTGCCAGCAGCACACAGACAGGGTGGGGAAACACCATATATTTT
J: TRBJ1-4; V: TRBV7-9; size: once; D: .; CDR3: CASSLFTSTNEKLFF; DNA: TGTGCCAGCAGCTTATTCACTTCAACTAATGAAAAACTGTTTTTT
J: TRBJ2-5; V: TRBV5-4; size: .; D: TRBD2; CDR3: CASSYGTGGETQYF; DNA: TGTGCCAGCAGCTATGGGACGGGGGGGGAGACCCAGTACTTC
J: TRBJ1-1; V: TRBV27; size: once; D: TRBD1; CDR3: CASSFNSGGSEAFF; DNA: TGTGCCAGCAGTTTCAATTCAGGGGGCAGTGAAGCTTTCTTT
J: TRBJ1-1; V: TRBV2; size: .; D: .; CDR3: CASNLQGLNTEAFF; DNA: TGTGCCAGCAATTTGCAGGGGTTAAACACTGAAGCTTTCTTT
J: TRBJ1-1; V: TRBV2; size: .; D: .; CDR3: CASTRTWNTEAFF; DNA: TGTGCCAGCACCAGAACATGGAACACTGAAGCTTTCTTT
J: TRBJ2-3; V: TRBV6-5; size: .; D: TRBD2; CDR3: CASSLSGRGADTQYF; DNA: TGTGCCAGCAGCCTAAGCGGGAGGGGGGCAGATACGCAGTATTTT
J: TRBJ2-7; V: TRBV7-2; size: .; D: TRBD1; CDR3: CASSFGQGYEQYF; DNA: TGTGCCAGCAGCTTTGGACAGGGCTACGAGCAGTACTTC
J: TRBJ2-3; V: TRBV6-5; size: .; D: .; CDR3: CASSPNLGEGTQYF; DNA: TGTGCCAGCAGCCCAAATCTCGGAGAAGGAACGCAGTATTTT
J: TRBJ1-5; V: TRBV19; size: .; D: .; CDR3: CASSPGRRNQPQHF; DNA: TGTGCCAGTAGTCCCGGTCGGCGGAATCAGCCCCAGCATTTT
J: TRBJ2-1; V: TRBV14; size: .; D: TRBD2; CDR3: CASSPSGGYNEQFF; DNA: TGTGCCAGCAGCCCTAGCGGGGGTTACAATGAGCAGTTCTTC
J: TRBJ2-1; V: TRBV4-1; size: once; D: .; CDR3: CASSHPPESSYNEQFF; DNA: TGCGCCAGCAGCCACCCCCCTGAGTCCTCCTACAATGAGCAGTTCTTC
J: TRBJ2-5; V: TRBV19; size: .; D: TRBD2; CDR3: CASSILAGGPEKETQYF; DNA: TGTGCCAGTAGTATTCTAGCGGGGGGGCCAGAGAAAGAGACCCAGTACTTC
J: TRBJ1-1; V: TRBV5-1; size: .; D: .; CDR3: CASDRGVGGTEAFF; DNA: TGCGCCAGCGATCGAGGGGTGGGAGGCACTGAAGCTTTCTTT
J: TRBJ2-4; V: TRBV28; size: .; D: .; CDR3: CASTLAGADIQYF; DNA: TGTGCCAGCACCCTTGCAGGGGCGGACATTCAGTACTTC
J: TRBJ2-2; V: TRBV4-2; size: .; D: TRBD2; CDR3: CASSQAAGEGTGELFF; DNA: TGTGCCAGCAGCCAGGCAGCGGGGGAGGGCACCGGGGAGCTGTTTTTT
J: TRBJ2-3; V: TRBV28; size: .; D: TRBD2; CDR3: CASSLERAGRGTSAGTQYF; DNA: TGTGCCAGCAGTTTAGAAAGGGCAGGCCGAGGGACTAGCGCTGGTACGCAGTATTTT
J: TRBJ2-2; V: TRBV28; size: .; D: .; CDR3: CASSLTGYTGELFF; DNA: TGTGCCAGCAGTTTAACGGGGTACACCGGGGAGCTGTTTTTT
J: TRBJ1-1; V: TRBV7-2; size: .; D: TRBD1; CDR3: CASSRQGWTEAFF; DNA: TGTGCCAGCAGCAGACAGGGTTGGACTGAAGCCTTCTTT
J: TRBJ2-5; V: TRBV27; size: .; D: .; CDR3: CASSSASSRRETQYF; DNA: TGTGCCAGCAGTTCGGCTAGCTCCCGCCGGGAGACCCAGTACTTC
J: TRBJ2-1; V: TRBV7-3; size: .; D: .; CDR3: CASSLSLAVYNEQFF; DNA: TGTGCCAGCAGCTTAAGCTTAGCGGTCTACAATGAGCAGTTCTTC
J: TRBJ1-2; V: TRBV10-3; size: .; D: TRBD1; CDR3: CAISPSGTANYGYTF; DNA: TGTGCCATCAGTCCCTCCGGGACAGCTAACTATGGCTACACCTTC
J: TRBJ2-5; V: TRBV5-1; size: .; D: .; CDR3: CASRVGGPQETQYF; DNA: TGCGCCAGCAGAGTGGGGGGGCCCCAAGAGACCCAGTACTTC
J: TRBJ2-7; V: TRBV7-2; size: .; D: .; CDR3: CASSLASGQEEQYF; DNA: TGTGCCAGCAGCTTAGCATCAGGGCAGGAGGAGCAGTACTTC
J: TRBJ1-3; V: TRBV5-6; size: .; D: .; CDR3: CASSGRLGSTIYF; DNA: TGTGCCAGCAGCGGCCGCCTGGGCAGCACCATATATTTT
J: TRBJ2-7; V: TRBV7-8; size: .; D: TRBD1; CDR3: CASSFPGTGSPYEQYF; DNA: TGTGCCAGCAGCTTCCCCGGGACAGGGAGCCCCTACGAGCAGTACTTC
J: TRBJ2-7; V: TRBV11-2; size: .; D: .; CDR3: CASSLSSYEQYF; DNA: TGTGCCAGCAGCTTGAGCTCCTACGAGCAGTACTTC
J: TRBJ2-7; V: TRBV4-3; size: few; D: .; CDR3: CASSHQVGGVYEQYF; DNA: TGCGCCAGCAGCCATCAAGTCGGGGGAGTTTACGAGCAGTACTTC
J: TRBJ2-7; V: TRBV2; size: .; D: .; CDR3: CASSLQSSGQYF; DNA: TGTGCCAGCAGTCTACAGAGCTCCGGGCAGTACTTC
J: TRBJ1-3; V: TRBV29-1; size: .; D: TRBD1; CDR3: CSVAFLQGDSGNTIYF; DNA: TGCAGCGTTGCCTTCCTCCAGGGGGACTCTGGAAACACCATATATTTT
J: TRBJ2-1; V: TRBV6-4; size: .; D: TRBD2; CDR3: CASSDSPGGYNEQFF; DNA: TGTGCCAGCAGTGACTCGCCGGGAGGCTACAATGAGCAGTTCTTC
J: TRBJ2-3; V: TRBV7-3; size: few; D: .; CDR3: CASSLTLDGDTDTQYF; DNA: TGTGCCAGCAGCTTAACCTTAGACGGAGACACAGATACGCAGTATTTT
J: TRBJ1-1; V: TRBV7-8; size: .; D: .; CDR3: CASSLRGATTEAFF; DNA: TGTGCCAGCAGCTTACGGGGGGCGACCACTGAAGCTTTCTTT
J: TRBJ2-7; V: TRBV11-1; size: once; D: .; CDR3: CASSLVYGRTRSYEQYF; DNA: TGTGCCAGCAGCTTAGTTTACGGGCGGACACGTTCCTACGAGCAGTACTTC
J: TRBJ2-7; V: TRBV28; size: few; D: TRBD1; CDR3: CASKRTGTYEQYF; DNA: TGTGCCAGCAAGAGGACAGGGACCTACGAGCAGTACTTC
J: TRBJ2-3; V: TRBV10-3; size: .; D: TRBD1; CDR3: CAAKGATGADTQYF; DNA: TGTGCCGCAAAGGGGGCTACAGGCGCAGATACGCAGTATTTT
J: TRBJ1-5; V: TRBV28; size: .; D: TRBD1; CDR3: CASSLGGGLAQHF; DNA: TGTGCCAGCAGTTTAGGAGGGGGCTTGGCCCAGCATTTT
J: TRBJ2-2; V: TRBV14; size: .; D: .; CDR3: CASTTTRRGELFF; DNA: TGTGCCAGCACCACTACTAGGCGGGGGGAGCTGTTTTTT
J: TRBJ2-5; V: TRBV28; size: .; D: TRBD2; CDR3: CASINRGLAKETQYF; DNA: TGTGCCAGCATTAATAGGGGACTAGCGAAAGAGACCCAGTACTTC
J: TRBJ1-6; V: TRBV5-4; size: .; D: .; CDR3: CASSLERSANSPLHF; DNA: TGTGCCAGCAGCTTGGAGCGGTCGGCTAATTCACCCCTCCACTTT
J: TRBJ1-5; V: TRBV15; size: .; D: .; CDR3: CATSRDRAEQPQHF; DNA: TGTGCCACCAGCAGAGACAGGGCTGAACAGCCCCAGCATTTT
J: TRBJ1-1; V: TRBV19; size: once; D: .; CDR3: CASSIRNGEAFF; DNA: TGTGCCAGTAGTATCAGAAATGGTGAAGCTTTCTTT
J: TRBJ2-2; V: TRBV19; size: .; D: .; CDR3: CASRRRRSNTGELFF; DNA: TGTGCCAGTAGAAGGAGGCGGAGTAACACCGGGGAGCTGTTTTTT
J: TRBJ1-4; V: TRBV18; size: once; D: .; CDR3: CASSPREGGGEKLFF; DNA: TGTGCCAGCTCACCACGGGAAGGGGGTGGTGAAAAACTGTTTTTT
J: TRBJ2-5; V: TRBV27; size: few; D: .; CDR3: CASSLSTDISLGTQYF; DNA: TGTGCCAGCAGTTTATCGACAGATATCTCGCTTGGGACCCAGTACTTC
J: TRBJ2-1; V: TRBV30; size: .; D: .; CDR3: CAWSVTRNEQFF; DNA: TGTGCCTGGAGCGTGACCAGGAATGAGCAGTTCTTC
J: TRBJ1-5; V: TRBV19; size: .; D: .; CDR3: CASSWQGGNQPQHF; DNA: TGTGCCAGTAGTTGGCAGGGCGGCAATCAGCCCCAGCATTTT
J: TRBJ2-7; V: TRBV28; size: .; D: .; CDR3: CASSLTGGALFYEQYF; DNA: TGTGCCAGCAGTTTAACGGGGGGCGCATTATTTTACGAGCAGTACTTC
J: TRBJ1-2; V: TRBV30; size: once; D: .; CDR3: CAWSPERYARGYTF; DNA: TGTGCCTGGAGTCCGGAGCGGTATGCAAGAGGCTACACCTTC
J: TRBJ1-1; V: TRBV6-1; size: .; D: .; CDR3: CASSAARRNTEAFF; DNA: TGTGCCAGCAGTGCAGCACGGAGGAACACTGAAGCTTTCTTT